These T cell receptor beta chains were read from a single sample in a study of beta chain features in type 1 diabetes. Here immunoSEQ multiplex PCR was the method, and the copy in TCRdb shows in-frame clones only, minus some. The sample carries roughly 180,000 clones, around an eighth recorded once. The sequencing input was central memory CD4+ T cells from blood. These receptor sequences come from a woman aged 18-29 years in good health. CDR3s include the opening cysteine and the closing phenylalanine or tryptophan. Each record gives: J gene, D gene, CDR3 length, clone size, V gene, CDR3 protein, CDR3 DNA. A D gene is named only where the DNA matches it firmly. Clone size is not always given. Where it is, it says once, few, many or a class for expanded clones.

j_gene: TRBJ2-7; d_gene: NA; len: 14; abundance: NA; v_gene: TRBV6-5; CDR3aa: CASRDEASSYEQYF; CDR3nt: TGTGCCAGCAGGGATGAGGCGAGCTCCTACGAGCAGTACTTC
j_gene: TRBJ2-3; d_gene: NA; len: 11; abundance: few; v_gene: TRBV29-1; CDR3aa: CSVGLEDTQYF; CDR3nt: TGCAGCGTTGGGCTAGAGGATACGCAGTATTTT
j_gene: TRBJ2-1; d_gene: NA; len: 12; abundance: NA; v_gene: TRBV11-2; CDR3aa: CASRLLNNEQFF; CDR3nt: TGTGCCAGCAGGCTACTCAACAATGAGCAGTTCTTC
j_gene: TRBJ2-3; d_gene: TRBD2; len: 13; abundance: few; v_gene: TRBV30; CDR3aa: CAWSWEGSDTQYF; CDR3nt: TGTGCCTGGAGTTGGGAGGGTTCAGATACGCAGTATTTT
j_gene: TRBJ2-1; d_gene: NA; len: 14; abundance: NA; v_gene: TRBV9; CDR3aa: CASSVAGSYNEQFF; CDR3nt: TGTGCCAGCAGCGTAGCGGGCTCCTACAATGAGCAGTTCTTC
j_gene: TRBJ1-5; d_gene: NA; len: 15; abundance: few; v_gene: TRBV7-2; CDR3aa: CASSPQGQGNQPQHF; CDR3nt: TGTGCCAGCAGCCCCCAAGGGCAGGGAAATCAGCCCCAGCATTTT
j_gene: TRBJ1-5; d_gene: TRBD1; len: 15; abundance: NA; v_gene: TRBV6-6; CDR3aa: CASSESGTGNQPQHF; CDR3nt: TGTGCCAGCAGTGAGAGTGGGACAGGGAATCAGCCCCAGCATTTT
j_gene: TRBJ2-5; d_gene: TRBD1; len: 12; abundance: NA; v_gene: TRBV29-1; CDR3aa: CSVGTGAETQYF; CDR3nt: TGCAGCGTTGGAACAGGGGCAGAGACCCAGTACTTC
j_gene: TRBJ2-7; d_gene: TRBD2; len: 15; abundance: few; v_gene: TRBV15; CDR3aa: CATSRDLAGVNEQYF; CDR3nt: TGTGCCACCAGCAGAGACCTAGCGGGAGTAAACGAGCAGTACTTC
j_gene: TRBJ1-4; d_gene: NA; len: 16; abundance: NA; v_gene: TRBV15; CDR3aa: CATSRERFQGGEKLFF; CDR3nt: TGTGCCACCAGCAGAGAAAGATTCCAGGGAGGTGAAAAACTGTTTTTT
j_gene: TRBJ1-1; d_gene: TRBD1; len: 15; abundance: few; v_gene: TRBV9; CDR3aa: CASSPQTGGVTEAFF; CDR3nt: TGTGCCAGCAGCCCCCAAACAGGGGGCGTCACTGAAGCTTTCTTT
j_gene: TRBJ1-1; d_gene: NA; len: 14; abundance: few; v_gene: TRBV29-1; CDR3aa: CSVDKSGAGTEAFF; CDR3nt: TGCAGCGTTGACAAAAGCGGCGCCGGCACTGAAGCTTTCTTT
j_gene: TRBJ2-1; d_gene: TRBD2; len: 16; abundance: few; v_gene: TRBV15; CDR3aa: CATSRVSLAGVDEQFF; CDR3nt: TGTGCCACCAGCAGAGTAAGCCTAGCGGGGGTCGATGAGCAGTTCTTC
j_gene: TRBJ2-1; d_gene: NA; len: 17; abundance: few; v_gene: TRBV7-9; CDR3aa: CASSLTGVRSSYNEQFF; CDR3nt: TGTGCCAGCAGCTTGACGGGAGTGAGAAGCTCCTACAATGAGCAGTTCTTC
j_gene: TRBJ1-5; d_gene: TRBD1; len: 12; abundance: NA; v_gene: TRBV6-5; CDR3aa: CASRTGDQPQHF; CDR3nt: TGTGCCAGCAGGACAGGGGATCAGCCCCAGCATTTT
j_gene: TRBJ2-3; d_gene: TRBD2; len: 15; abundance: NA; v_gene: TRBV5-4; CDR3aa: CASSRREVGTDTQYF; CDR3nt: TGTGCCAGCAGCCGACGGGAGGTGGGGACAGATACGCAGTATTTT
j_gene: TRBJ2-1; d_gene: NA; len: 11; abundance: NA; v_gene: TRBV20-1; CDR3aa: CSVEGANEQFF; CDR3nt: TGCAGTGTGGAAGGGGCAAATGAGCAGTTCTTC
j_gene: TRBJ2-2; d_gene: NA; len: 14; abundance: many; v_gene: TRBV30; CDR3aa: CAWSHGVLNGELFF; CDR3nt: TGTGCCTGGAGTCATGGAGTGTTAAACGGGGAGCTGTTTTTT
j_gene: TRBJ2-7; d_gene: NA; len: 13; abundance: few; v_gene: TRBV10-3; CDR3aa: CAITSGDPYEQYF; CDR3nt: TGTGCCATCACATCAGGGGACCCGTACGAGCAGTACTTC
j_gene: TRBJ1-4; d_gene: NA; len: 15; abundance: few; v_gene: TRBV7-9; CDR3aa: CASSLAQGTNEKLFF; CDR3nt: TGTGCCAGCAGCTTAGCTCAGGGAACTAATGAAAAACTGTTTTTT
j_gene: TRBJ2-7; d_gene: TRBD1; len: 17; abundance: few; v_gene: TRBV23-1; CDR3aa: CASSQTRPGQGPYEQYF; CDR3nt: TGCGCCAGCAGTCAAACGCGCCCCGGACAGGGTCCCTACGAGCAGTACTTC
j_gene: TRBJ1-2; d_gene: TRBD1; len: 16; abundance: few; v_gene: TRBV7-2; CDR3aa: CASSPPGGTGVYGYTF; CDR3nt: TGTGCCAGCAGCCCCCCAGGCGGGACAGGGGTCTATGGCTACACCTTC
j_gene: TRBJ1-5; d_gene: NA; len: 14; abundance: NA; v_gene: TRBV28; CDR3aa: CASSLNSGNQPQHF; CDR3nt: TGTGCCAGCAGTTTAAATTCAGGAAATCAGCCCCAGCATTTT
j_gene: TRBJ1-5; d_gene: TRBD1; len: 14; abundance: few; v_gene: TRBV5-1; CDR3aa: CASSLQGDNQPQHF; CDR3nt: TGCGCCAGCAGCTTACAGGGGGACAATCAGCCCCAGCATTTT
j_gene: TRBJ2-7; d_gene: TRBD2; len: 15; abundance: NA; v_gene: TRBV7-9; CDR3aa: CASSPLAGGSYEQYF; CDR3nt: TGTGCCAGCAGCCCTCTAGCGGGAGGGTCCTACGAGCAGTACTTC
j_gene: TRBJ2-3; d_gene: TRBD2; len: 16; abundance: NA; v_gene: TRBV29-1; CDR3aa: CSAERGVTGSADTQYF; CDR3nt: TGCAGCGCCGAGCGGGGGGTGACAGGGAGCGCAGATACGCAGTATTTT
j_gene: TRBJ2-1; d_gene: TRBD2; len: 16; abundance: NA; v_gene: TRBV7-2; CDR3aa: CASSLVGGRAANEQFF; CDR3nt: TGTGCCAGCAGCTTAGTGGGCGGGAGGGCCGCCAATGAGCAGTTCTTC
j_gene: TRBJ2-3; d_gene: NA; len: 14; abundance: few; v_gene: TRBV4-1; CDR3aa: CASSQVTPGDTQYF; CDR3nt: TGCGCCAGCAGCCAAGTGACCCCGGGGGATACGCAGTATTTT